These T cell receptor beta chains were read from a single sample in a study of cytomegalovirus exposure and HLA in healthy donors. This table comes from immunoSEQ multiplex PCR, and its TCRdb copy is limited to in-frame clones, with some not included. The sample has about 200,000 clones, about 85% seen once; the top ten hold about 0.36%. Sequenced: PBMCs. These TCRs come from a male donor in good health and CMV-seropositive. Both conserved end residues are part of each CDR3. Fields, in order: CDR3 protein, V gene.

CASSLGTAYEQYF	TRBV11-2
CSVEGPSTEAFF	TRBV29-1
CASSIGGNTEAFF	TRBV19
CASSHGTGGTYEQYF	TRBV5-1
CASSLSGQPGTEAFF	TRBV28
CASSVRGLGGYTF	TRBV9
CASSFGRASNEQYF	TRBV28
CAINIRGADTQYF	TRBV6-1
CASSLRVSLNTEAFF	TRBV7-9
CASVLSGGSSYEQYF	TRBV6-1
CASRTGVRADTQYF	TRBV19
CASSLGPGTAFYEQYF	TRBV5-1
CASSYSDRAEAFF	TRBV6-6
CAIQGQGDTHGYTF	TRBV10-3
CASTDRPTEAFF	TRBV6-1
CASRAYTGELFF	TRBV7-9
CATTEVNQPQHF	TRBV15
CSVLAPTKFF	TRBV29-1
CAWRDRASNQPQHF	TRBV30
CASSLVPTRREQFF	TRBV7-2
CASSLAAQGYNEQFF	TRBV5-1
CASSLAPSSYEQYF	TRBV7-2
CASSLQGASYEQYF	TRBV11-2
CASSLQGQNTEAFF	TRBV5-4
CASSQTGFADTQYF	TRBV4-3
CASSPGKGANTEAFF	TRBV18
CASSWSGDTQYF	TRBV5-5
CASSTLGGRDSKLLEQYF	TRBV7-8
CASSSPGQGLYGYTF	TRBV27
CASSFPSNSPLHF	TRBV25-1
CASSSAGGREKLFF	TRBV7-2
CASSLRLAGVETGELFF	TRBV7-7
CASTAAGGETQYF	TRBV28
CSAGEGRETQYF	TRBV29-1
CASSLDGKMRNTIYF	TRBV7-2
CASSFRQVFNSPLHF	TRBV6-6
CASSYSHRGGDTQYF	TRBV6-6
CASSPGLAGTYEQYF	TRBV5-1
CASSETPPGQGDNEQFF	TRBV9
CASSQDPAGGLTDTQYF	TRBV4-2
CATAGETRDRVSYEQYF	TRBV2
CASSPYESRGGTDTQYF	TRBV9
CASSGTNTGELFF	TRBV9
CASGLTSLGRNTEAFF	TRBV12-5
CASQRTSGFGTDTQYF	TRBV5-1
CASSKGQGGYEQYF	TRBV4-2
CAIQDFSNQPQHF	TRBV6-1
CASSEGLAGRSGTQYF	TRBV2
CATSTGEKWSYTF	TRBV15
CASSRVRYSGNTIYF	TRBV5-8